The 2 T cell receptor beta chains reported below all come from one sample, sequenced in a study of CD8+ T cells in alopecia areata (dated by TCRdb to 2016 to 2019). The time point label corresponds to: roughly 24 weeks on oral tofacitinib. The treatment or condition label of this sample denotes: oral pan-JAK inhibitor, 5-10 mg twice daily. Libraries were built with the immunoSEQ multiplex PCR assay. RNA was extracted from all samples and reverse transcribed into cDNA, which served as template for TCR sequencing. What TCRdb holds here is the immuneACCESS table cut down to in-frame rearrangements. Part of the clones is not present; checked against another copy, under half of the missing clones reflect an unresolved V gene, and the others are unexplained. In this sample the table shows 190,000 or so clones, about 60% of which occur a single time. The ten largest clones take up around 12% of the sample.

Material: CD8+ T cells sorted from blood, obtained at week 24, from a patient treated with tofacitinib. These receptors all stem from a human donor with alopecia areata.

This clone was observed a few times. The V call is TRBV27, the J call TRBJ1-6; no clear D gene. Looked up from germline, CDR1 is MNHEY and CDR2 is SMNVEV (reference sequence). The CDR3 loop spans 15 amino acids. Trimming left V 0 bases short and J 7 bases short, with 10 bases between. The CDR3 is CASSLSTTSNSPLHF. Here the CDR3 DNA reads TGTGCCAGCAGTTTATCGACTACATCGAATTCACCCCTCCACTTT.

V usage is TRBV7-2 and J usage is TRBJ2-1, with D perhaps assigned TRBD1 or TRBD2 (5 bases each). CDR3 length equals 17 residues. Trimming pared 2 bases from V and 7 bases from J, leaving 21 bases between. CDR1 and CDR2 (germline): SGHTA, FQGNSA. In DNA form, the CDR3 reads TGTGCCAGCAGCTTATTTTTTGGCTCGGGGCCCGATAATGAGCAGTTCTTC. It specifies CASSLFFGSGPDNEQFF.